Listed below are T cell receptor beta chains from one sample, sequenced in a study of cytomegalovirus exposure and HLA in healthy donors. Sequencing was performed with immunoSEQ multiplex PCR; in TCRdb, only in-frame clones are kept and a portion is missing. The repertoire holds around 190,000 clones, roughly 72% seen once, with about 1.9% in the top ten. The sequencing sample was made of PBMCs. These receptors all stem from a man aged 30-40 years in good health and CMV-seronegative. The CDR3 runs from the conserved cysteine through the conserved F or W. Fields, in order: V gene, J gene, D gene, clone size, CDR3 DNA, CDR3 protein. D genes are given only for firm matches. Where a row states a size, it is once, few, many or the class of an expanded clone; other rows omit it.

TRBV9	TRBJ2-3	TRBD1	.	TGTGCCAGCAGCGGGAACTTAGACAGGGTGACAGATACGCAGTATTTT	CASSGNLDRVTDTQYF
TRBV7-6	TRBJ2-7	TRBD1	.	TGTGCCAGCAGCTCTTCCGGGACAGGGACGCCCGAGCAGTACTTC	CASSSSGTGTPEQYF
TRBV7-3	TRBJ1-5	TRBD1	.	TGTGCCAGCAGCTTGTCAGGGGGCGCGGCTCAGCCCCAGCATTTT	CASSLSGGAAQPQHF
TRBV7-6	TRBJ1-1	TRBD1	.	TGTGCCAGCAGCCCAAGACAGGGGGCTAAGACTGAAGCTTTCTTT	CASSPRQGAKTEAFF
TRBV2	TRBJ1-4	.	.	TGTGCCAGCAGTCGCGACCAGGGAGGTGAACTGTTTTTT	CASSRDQGGELFF
TRBV5-1	TRBJ1-1	TRBD1	.	TGCGCCAGCAGCTTGGACAGGGGGGGGACTGAAGCTTTCTTT	CASSLDRGGTEAFF
TRBV2	TRBJ1-4	.	few	TGTGCCAGCAAAAAAAACGGAGCTAATGAAAAACTGTTTTTT	CASKKNGANEKLFF
TRBV14	TRBJ2-6	.	.	TGTGCCAGCAGTCTCACAGGGTCTGGGGCCAACGTCCTGACTTTC	CASSLTGSGANVLTF
TRBV30	TRBJ1-2	TRBD1	.	TGTGCCTGGAGTGAGGGACAGGGGCGCGGAAAAAGGTTTAATGGCTACACCTTC	CAWSEGQGRGKRFNGYTF
TRBV2	TRBJ2-1	.	.	TGTGCCAGCACTTTACTAGCTGGGAGCTCCTACAATGAGCAGTTCTTC	CASTLLAGSSYNEQFF
TRBV2	TRBJ2-7	TRBD1	once	TGTGCCAGCAGTCGACAGGGGGCCTCCTACGAGCAGTACTTC	CASSRQGASYEQYF
TRBV6-1	TRBJ2-7	.	few	.	CASILDRPYEQYF
TRBV19	TRBJ2-5	.	few	TGTGCCAGTAGTATTGCGGGAGAGACCCAGTACTTC	CASSIAGETQYF
TRBV19	TRBJ2-5	TRBD1	.	TGTGCCAGTAGTATTAGGGGACAGGGGGCTTCCCAAGAGACCCAGTACTTC	CASSIRGQGASQETQYF
TRBV9	TRBJ1-3	.	.	TGTGCCAGCAGCTCCGGTGGGGGGTCAGGAAACACCATATATTTT	CASSSGGGSGNTIYF
TRBV5-1	TRBJ2-2	TRBD1	.	TGCGCCAGCAGCCCAAGTGGACAGGGGGCCGGGGAGCTGTTTTTT	CASSPSGQGAGELFF
TRBV27	TRBJ2-1	TRBD2	.	TGTGCCAGCAGCCTACAGGGACTAGCGGGAGGGGGTGAGCAGTTCTTC	CASSLQGLAGGGEQFF
TRBV7-8	TRBJ2-7	TRBD2	.	TGTGCCAGCAGCTTAGCGAGCGGGAGGGCCTCCTACGAGCAGTACTTC	CASSLASGRASYEQYF
TRBV4-1	TRBJ2-7	TRBD1	.	TGCGCCAGCAGCCATGGACAGGGGGCTTACGAGCAGTACTTC	CASSHGQGAYEQYF
TRBV4-2	TRBJ2-7	TRBD1	few	TGTGCCAGCAGCCAAGGACAGGGCACCTACGAGCAGTACTTC	CASSQGQGTYEQYF
TRBV7-3	TRBJ2-1	.	.	TGTGCCAGCAGCTTATTTCCTTCGTCGCGGAACACCTACAATGAGCAGTTCTTC	CASSLFPSSRNTYNEQFF
TRBV2	TRBJ2-3	.	.	TGTGCCAGCAGTCCAGACCAGGCCGATACGCAGTATTTT	CASSPDQADTQYF
TRBV30	TRBJ2-1	TRBD2	few	TGTGCCTGGAAGGCTAGCGGGAGACCCAATGAGCAGTTCTTC	CAWKASGRPNEQFF
TRBV10-3	TRBJ1-5	.	.	TGTGCCATCAGCGGATTAGGGGGGCCCCAGCATTTT	CAISGLGGPQHF
TRBV28	TRBJ1-2	.	.	TGTGCCAGCAGTTCCCAAGTTTATCAGGGTTACTATGGCTACACCTTC	CASSSQVYQGYYGYTF
TRBV19	TRBJ1-6	.	.	TGTGCCAGTCCCAGAGCGCGTAGATACAATTCACCCCTCCACTTT	CASPRARRYNSPLHF
TRBV11-3	TRBJ2-1	.	.	TGTGCCAGCAGCTCGGGCTACAATGAGCAGTTCTTC	CASSSGYNEQFF
TRBV21-1	TRBJ2-5	.	.	TGTGCCAGCAGCAACCGGGACAGACGCCAAGAGACCCAGTACTTC	CASSNRDRRQETQYF
TRBV9	TRBJ1-6	TRBD1	.	TGTGCCAGCAGCGTCACCGACAGGGCCGTAACACCCCTCCACTTT	CASSVTDRAVTPLHF
TRBV15	TRBJ1-1	.	.	TGTGCCACCAGCAGTAGCGGGACGGCACTTGAAGCTTTCTTT	CATSSSGTALEAFF
TRBV27	TRBJ1-5	.	.	TGTGCCAGCAGTTTATCTGCAGGAAGTCAGCCCCAGCATTTT	CASSLSAGSQPQHF
TRBV18	TRBJ2-7	.	.	TGTGCCAGCTCACCAGGACTGGGGTTCTCCTACGAGCAGTACTTC	CASSPGLGFSYEQYF
TRBV10-3	TRBJ2-7	.	.	TGTGCCATCACGTCAGACTACGAGCAGTACTTC	CAITSDYEQYF
TRBV18	TRBJ1-5	TRBD1	.	TGTGCCAGCTTGACAGGGGTCAATCAGCCCCAGCATTTT	CASLTGVNQPQHF
TRBV7-9	TRBJ2-7	TRBD2	.	TGTGCCAGCAGCTTTAGCGGGAGCGATTACGAGCAGTACTTC	CASSFSGSDYEQYF
TRBV6-1	TRBJ2-7	.	.	TGTGCCAGCAGTGAGATTGTGGTCCTCGGTTCCTACGAGCAGTACTTC	CASSEIVVLGSYEQYF
TRBV6-1	TRBJ2-7	TRBD2	.	TGTGCCAGCAGTGAAGTGGGGGGGAGCTCCTACGAGCAGTACTTC	CASSEVGGSSYEQYF
TRBV11-2	TRBJ2-7	TRBD2	.	TGTGCCAGCAGCACCCCTCCTTGGACTAGCAGCTCCTACGAGCAGTACTTC	CASSTPPWTSSSYEQYF
TRBV10-1	TRBJ1-1	TRBD1	.	TGCGCCAGGGGGACAGGGGACATGAACACTGAAGCTTTCTTT	CARGTGDMNTEAFF
TRBV19	TRBJ2-7	.	.	TGTGCCAGTAGTATAACCTCCGACTTTAGCTCCTACGAGCAGTACTTC	CASSITSDFSSYEQYF
TRBV7-9	TRBJ2-3	.	few	TGTGCCGGCAGCCCGGGAGAAACAGATACGCAGTATTTT	CAGSPGETDTQYF
TRBV19	TRBJ2-1	.	few	TGTGCCAGTATGGTTACTAGTTGGGACAATGAGCAGTTCTTC	CASMVTSWDNEQFF
TRBV7-8	TRBJ2-7	.	.	TGTGCCAGCAGCTCGGAGGGACGGATAAAGTACTTC	CASSSEGRIKYF
TRBV27	TRBJ2-2	.	.	TGTGCCAGCAGTTTAAAGGTCGACAGGTCGAACACCGGGGAGCTGTTTTTT	CASSLKVDRSNTGELFF
TRBV5-1	TRBJ2-7	.	.	TGCGCCAGCCGCCAGTCAGGGTGGTCCGAGCAGTACTTC	CASRQSGWSEQYF
TRBV10-3	TRBJ1-2	.	.	TGTGCCATCAGCCAGGGTTATAGCTACACCTTC	CAISQGYSYTF
TRBV20-1	TRBJ2-7	.	once	TGCAGTGCTAGAGGCGGTGTCGAGCAGTACTTC	CSARGGVEQYF
TRBV7-9	TRBJ2-7	.	once	TGTGCCAGCAGCTTAGTTATGCAAACTAAGCGATACTACGAGCAGTACTTC	CASSLVMQTKRYYEQYF
TRBV19	TRBJ2-3	TRBD2	.	TGTGCCAGTAGCCGACTAGCGGGAGCAGTGGTGGATACGCAGTATTTT	CASSRLAGAVVDTQYF
TRBV5-8	TRBJ1-5	TRBD1	.	TGTGCCAGCAGCCTGGGACAGTATAGCAATCAGCCCCAGCATTTT	CASSLGQYSNQPQHF
TRBV6-1	TRBJ2-7	TRBD1	.	TGTGCCAGCGGGGAGGGGACAGGGGTCTACGAGCAGTACTTC	CASGEGTGVYEQYF
TRBV5-4	TRBJ2-2	.	.	TGTGCCAGCAGCCTTTTTAGCGGAGCCCTCAACACCGGGGAGCTGTTTTTT	CASSLFSGALNTGELFF
TRBV5-4	TRBJ2-1	TRBD1	.	TGTGCCAGCAGCTCTACCGGGACAGACAATGAGCAGTTCTTC	CASSSTGTDNEQFF
TRBV5-1	TRBJ2-3	.	few	TGCGCCAGCAGCTTGGTAGCAACCCCCACAGATACGCAGTATTTT	CASSLVATPTDTQYF